Listed below are T cell receptor beta chains from one sample, sequenced in a study of tissue T cells after allogeneic stem cell transplantation. The protocol was immunoSEQ multiplex PCR, while the TCRdb copy is restricted to in-frame clones and leaves out a portion. The data contain about 6,800 clones, around 61% of them singletons. The material was duodenum tissue, obtained at autopsy. Receptors were obtained from a female donor of 60 years or more with lung cancer. Both conserved end residues are part of each CDR3. The D gene is left open where the match is weak. Size tells how often a clone was seen (once, few, many) or the class of an expanded clone, and some rows leave it out.

size: medium-sized; D: -; J: TRBJ1-6; V: TRBV4-3; CDR3: CASSQDFGGDSPLHF; DNA: TGCGCCAGCAGCCAAGATTTTGGGGGTGATTCACCCCTCCACTTT
size: -; D: TRBD2; J: TRBJ2-7; V: TRBV28; CDR3: CASSTLAGAYSYEQYF; DNA: TGTGCCAGCAGTACCCTAGCGGGCGCGTACTCCTACGAGCAGTACTTC
size: -; D: -; J: TRBJ1-2; V: TRBV6-5; CDR3: CASKEGKNYGYTF; DNA: TGTGCCAGCAAGGAGGGAAAAAACTATGGCTACACCTTC
size: -; D: TRBD2; J: TRBJ2-1; V: TRBV7-3; CDR3: CASSPGLAAHNEQFF; DNA: TGTGCCAGCAGCCCGGGGCTAGCGGCCCACAATGAGCAGTTCTTC
size: -; D: -; J: TRBJ2-1; V: TRBV11-3; CDR3: CASSSRDGGEQFF; DNA: TGTGCCAGCAGCTCCAGGGATGGAGGTGAGCAGTTCTTC
size: -; D: TRBD1; J: TRBJ1-1; V: TRBV4-1; CDR3: CASSQEDWTGAEAFF; DNA: TGCGCCAGCAGCCAAGAAGATTGGACAGGGGCTGAAGCTTTCTTT
size: -; D: TRBD1; J: TRBJ2-7; V: TRBV11-2; CDR3: CASSAPGTGRAAYEQYF; DNA: TGTGCCAGCAGCGCGCCCGGGACAGGGAGGGCAGCCTACGAGCAGTACTTC
size: few; D: TRBD1; J: TRBJ1-5; V: TRBV5-1; CDR3: CASSLSGQGAFSNQPQHF; DNA: TGCGCCAGCAGCTTATCGGGACAGGGGGCCTTTAGCAATCAGCCCCAGCATTTT
size: -; D: -; J: TRBJ1-5; V: TRBV30; CDR3: CAWKSGTDAWGNQPQHF; DNA: TGTGCCTGGAAGTCCGGGACCGACGCTTGGGGCAATCAGCCCCAGCATTTT
size: once; D: TRBD2; J: TRBJ2-3; V: TRBV7-6; CDR3: CASSLGPSGNTDTQYF; DNA: TGTGCCAGCAGCTTAGGGCCTAGCGGGAACACAGATACGCAGTATTTT